The 8 T cell receptor beta chains below were found in one sample sequenced in a study of blood T cell repertoires in COVID-19. Produced via immunoSEQ multiplex PCR; TCRdb's table is partial and in-frame only. The sample yields 220,000 or so clones, around 82% seen once. The source material was peripheral blood. The receptors originated from a woman in her 30s who had recovered from COVID-19.

This chain joins TRBV28 and TRBJ2-3; possible D gene TRBD1, 6 bases. Germline V gene sequence: CDR1 MDHEN, CDR2 SYDVKM. The CDR3 runs 16 residues. V was trimmed by 5 bases and J by 0 bases, leaving 15 bases between them. This CDR3 reads CASSAPGASSTDTQYF. CDR3 nucleotide sequence: TGTGCCAGCAGTGCCCCAGGGGCCTCTAGCACAGATACGCAGTATTTT.

V is TRBV6-6 and J is TRBJ1-1; D is possibly TRBD1 (5 bases). Per germline, CDR1 MNHNY and CDR2 SVGAGI (reference sequence). V lost 8 bases to trimming and J lost 10 bases, with 23 bases between them. The CDR3 length is 14 residues. This CDR3 reads CASGSLTGELRAFF. The CDR3 DNA follows: TGTGCCAGCGGTTCTTTAACGGGGGAACTGAGAGCTTTCTTT.

J is TRBJ2-1 and V is TRBV13; possibly TRBD1 for D (6 bases). In germline, CDR1 is PRHDT, CDR2 FYEKMQ (reference sequence). V was trimmed by 5 bases and J by 4 bases, leaving 15 bases between them. The CDR3 loop spans 15 amino acids. This CDR3 reads CASSPPRGGYNEQFF. The CDR3 coding sequence is TGTGCCAGCAGCCCTCCGCGAGGGGGTTACAATGAGCAGTTCTTC.

This rearrangement joins TRBV4-2 to TRBJ2-1; 9 bases agree with TRBD2. Germline lookup yields CDR1 LGHNA and CDR2 YNFKEQ. The CDR3 runs to 18 residues. Trimming removed 1 base from V and 4 bases from J; junction bases left unmatched: 11. In DNA form, the CDR3 reads TGTGCCAGCAGCCAAGTGGGTTCCGCTAGCGGGACATACAATGAGCAGTTCTTC. Protein: CASSQVGSASGTYNEQFF.

V is TRBV4-2 and J is TRBJ2-5, with no clear D. This CDR3 comprises 15 residues. Trimming took 4 bases from V and 4 from J, leaving 16 bases between them. Per germline, CDR1 LGHNA and CDR2 YNFKEQ. DNA of the CDR3: TGTGCCAGCAGCCTTTCTCTAGAGAATGGAGAGACCCAGTACTTC. This codes for CASSLSLENGETQYF.

There are a few counts of this clone. The sample holds other DNA sequences that translate to the same CDR3. The rearrangement joins TRBV6-1 to TRBJ2-7; D perhaps matches TRBD1 (6 bases). Per the germline V gene, CDR1 is MNHNS and CDR2 is SASEGT. The germline V and J ends were trimmed by 1 base and 1 base, with 11 bases remaining between them. The CDR3 covers 15 residues. The CDR3 here is CASSEGQGSSYEQYF. In nucleotides, the CDR3 is TGTGCCAGCAGTGAAGGTCAGGGGTCGTCCTACGAGCAGTACTTC.

This chain joins TRBV5-1 and TRBJ2-5, with D hard to call. There are 15 residues in the CDR3. V lost 2 bases to trimming and J lost 0 bases, with 11 bases between them. Per germline, CDR1 SGHRS and CDR2 YFSETQ. Written as DNA, the CDR3 is TGCGCCAGCAGCTTCAGAGGTTTCAACCAAGAGACCCAGTACTTC. This sequence encodes CASSFRGFNQETQYF.

The V and J genes are TRBV27 and TRBJ2-7, with D perhaps matching TRBD2 (6 bases). The ends were cut back, 6 bases at V and 6 bases at J, with 15 bases in the middle. This CDR3 region has 13 residues. Germline CDR1 reads MNHEY; CDR2 reads SMNVEV (reference sequence). As DNA, the CDR3 is TGTGCCAGCAGCCTCCGTCGGGACTTCGAGCAGTACTTC. Its translation is CASSLRRDFEQYF.